The 30 T cell receptor beta chains given below trace back to one sample, sequenced in a study of CD8+CD57+ T cells in acquired aplastic anemia. According to the study, genomic DNA was the template for TCR beta VDJ and CDR3 profiling. Each CDR3 protein is one row after TCRdb ran MiXCR on the reads. The top ten clones hold around 1.3% of a sample with approximately 300,000 distinct CDR3 sequences, about three fifths of them seen once. It was patients with CD8+CD57+ cell expansion by flow cytometry who were chosen for sequencing. Sequenced material: sorted CD4+, CD8+, or CD8+CD57+ T cells (not recorded which) from PBMCs. The receptors stem from a human donor with aplastic anemia.

In this sample, this clonotype turned up many times. J is TRBJ2-1 and V is TRBV3-1; 9 bases line up with TRBD2. Germline CDR1 is LGHDT and CDR2 is YNNKEL (reference sequence). V lost 4 bases to trimming and J lost 2 bases; unmatched junction nucleotides: 6. The CDR3 totals 16 residues. CDR3 residues: CASSLLSGRTYNEQFF. The CDR3 nucleotides read TGTGCCAGCAGCCTACTTAGCGGGAGAACCTACAATGAGCAGTTCTTC.

This rearrangement joins TRBV10-3 to TRBJ2-7, with 11 bases matching TRBD2. The ends lost 10 bases at V and 4 bases at J; junction bases unmatched: 3. The CDR3 has 12 residues. The germline gives CDR1 ENHRY, CDR2 SYGVKD. The CDR3 nucleotides are TGTGCCAGCAGACTAGCGGGGTACGAGCAGTACTTC. Translated, it gives CASRLAGYEQYF.

Points on this clonotype: In this CDR3 the conserved last residue, phenylalanine or tryptophan, is missing, so a read error is likely. It is unclear where the CDR3 begins or ends on the DNA, so no DNA is shown, and the CDR3 is as TCRdb lists it. The gene calls are TRBV9 and TRBJ1-2. The CDR3 region is 11 residues in length, termini included. The V gene's germline CDR1 is SGDLS and CDR2 YYNGEE. The CDR3 spells CASSVGSGDTY.

This clonotype was counted at least ten times. V and J are TRBV4-2 and TRBJ1-3; D unresolved. Trimming shortened V by 3 bases and J by 0 bases, and 15 bases separated the two germline ends. The CDR3 consists of 17 residues. Germline V gene data show CDR1 as LGHNA and CDR2 as YNFKEQ. In DNA form, the CDR3 reads TGTGCCAGCAGCCATAGTAGCAGGCTAATCTCTGGAAACACCATATATTTT. It codes for CASSHSSRLISGNTIYF.

This clonotype was observed a few times. In DNA form, the CDR3 reads TGTGCCAGCAGTGACTCTGCGGCAGGGGCGAACACAGATACGCAGTATTTT. It specifies CASSDSAAGANTDTQYF. The chain carries TRBV6-4 and TRBJ2-3; D may be TRBD1 (6 bases). V was trimmed by 0 bases and J by 2 bases, leaving 15 bases between them. Germline values: CDR1 MRHNA, CDR2 SNTAGT. The CDR3 is 17 amino acids.

Worth noting for this clonotype: This may be a read error, as it is one base from a much larger clone. Since the CDR3 does not end with the conserved phenylalanine or tryptophan, this likely comes from a read error. The chain links TRBV27 to TRBJ1-2, with 7 bases that match TRBD1. CDR1 is MNHEY, CDR2 SMNVEV, per germline (reference sequence). Unmatched junction bases numbered 13, after V lost 5 bases and J lost 4 bases. CDR3 length: 16 residues. The CDR3 DNA reads as TGTGCCAGCAGTCCGCAGGGGGGGGGGCGCAGCTATGGCTACACCTCC. Residues: CASSPQGGGRSYGYTS.

The chain couples TRBV15 to TRBJ1-1; tentative D call: TRBD1 (6 bases). The CDR3 spans 15 residues. V dropped 1 base and J dropped 3 bases, with 12 bases sitting between them. CDR1 and CDR2 from the germline V gene are LNHNV and YYDKDF (reference sequence). Here the CDR3 reads CATSRGNRDDTEAFF. The CDR3 region has the DNA TGTGCCACCAGCAGAGGTAACAGGGATGACACTGAAGCTTTCTTT.

The chain carries TRBV9 and TRBJ1-6; 7 nucleotides line up with TRBD1. The CDR3 is 15 amino acids. Germline V gives CDR1 SGDLS, CDR2 YYNGEE. V shed 7 bases and J 8 bases; nucleotides not matched to a gene: 12. The CDR3 coding sequence is TGTGCCAGCTCCCCAGGGGGGAGTCGGGATTCACCCCTCCACTTT. Translation: CASSPGGSRDSPLHF.

In this sample, this clonotype turned up many times. The rearrangement uses TRBV4-1 and TRBJ2-5; TRBD2 matches at 7 bases. There are 17 residues in the CDR3. The V gene end was trimmed by 7 bases and the J gene end by 5 bases; junction bases not matched to a gene: 19. Looked up from germline, CDR1 is MGHRA and CDR2 is YSYEKL. CDR3: CASKMIGGSPLRETQYF. DNA for the CDR3: TGCGCCAGCAAGATGATCGGCGGGAGTCCATTAAGGGAGACCCAGTACTTC.

This sequence joins TRBV2 and TRBJ2-2; D not resolved. This CDR3 contains 13 residues. Germline CDR1 and CDR2: SNHLY and FYNNEI. Trimming took off 0 bases at V and 5 bases at J, with 4 bases between the two ends. The CDR3 DNA is TGTGCCAGCAGTGAAGCTTGGACCGGGGAGCTGTTTTTT. Protein: CASSEAWTGELFF.

Worth noting for this clonotype: At one of its ends the junction is not consistent with the germline gene, which may arise from a read error. The chain has TRBV5-1 and TRBJ2-5; D may be TRBD1 (6 bases). The CDR3 has 12 amino acids. Germline values: CDR1 SGHRS, CDR2 YFSETQ. The CDR3 here is CASRGRSETQYF. CDR3 nucleotides: TGTGCCAGCAGGGGCAGGTCGGAGACCCAGTACTTC.

The chain is built from TRBV7-9 and TRBJ1-1; D not certain. Trimming took off 1 base at V and 7 bases at J, with 22 bases between the two ends. The CDR3 extends over 17 amino acids. In germline, CDR1 is SEHNR, CDR2 FQNEAQ (reference sequence). The CDR3 DNA follows: TGTGCCAGCAGCTTAGACCTCGTCGGGAGAGGCTACAATGAAGCTTTCTTT. This gives the protein CASSLDLVGRGYNEAFF.

This clonotype was observed once. The chain combines TRBV14 with TRBJ2-1, with 8 bases identical to TRBD1. The junction had 11 bases not matched to a gene; V was cut back by 5 bases and J by 5 bases. Germline CDR1 is SGHDN and CDR2 is FVKESK. The CDR3 is made up of 16 amino acids. The DNA of the CDR3 is TGTGCCAGCAGCTTCGACAGGGGTCGAATACACAATGAGCAGTTCTTC. It yields the protein CASSFDRGRIHNEQFF.

The chain joins TRBV20-1 to TRBJ2-3; D uncertain. The CDR3 has 13 residues. In germline, CDR1 is DFQATT, CDR2 SNEGSKA (reference sequence). Deletions cut 3 bases from V and 3 bases from J, with 10 bases between. For the CDR3, the DNA is TGCAGTGCTAGCATGGCGGCGACAGATACGCAGTATTTT. Amino acids: CSASMAATDTQYF.

The chain uses TRBV12-5 and TRBJ2-7, with 8 bases that match TRBD2. V lost 1 base and J lost 6; bases outside the gene matches: 8. The CDR3 spans 15 residues. Looked up from germline, CDR1 is LGHNT and CDR2 is FRNRAP. CDR3 region: CASGLGDHGRAEQYF. CDR3 bases: TGTGCTAGTGGTTTGGGGGACCACGGGAGGGCCGAGCAGTACTTC.

Details on this clonotype: An end of the junction differs from the germline gene, which may be a read error. This rearrangement joins TRBV27 to TRBJ2-1; tentatively, D is TRBD2 (6 bases). The CDR3 has 17 amino acids. Germline V lookup: CDR1 MNHEY, CDR2 SMNVEV (reference sequence). The DNA for the CDR3 is TGTGCCAGCGGTTTTGGCCTAGCCGGAGGGCCTGGCAATGAGCAGTTCTTC. This encodes CASGFGLAGGPGNEQFF.

This clonotype was counted once. V and J are TRBV2 and TRBJ2-7, with 7 nucleotides matching TRBD2. Trimming cost V 8 bases and J 7 bases; bases outside gene matches: 17. Germline CDR1 SNHLY, CDR2 FYNNEI. The CDR3 sequence is 15 residues long. In DNA, the CDR3 is TGTGCCAGCTCCCTTTGGGAGACCCGGGGGGAAGAGCAGTACTTC. Protein sequence: CASSLWETRGEEQYF.

The V gene is TRBV29-1, the J gene TRBJ2-3; D is possibly TRBD1 (5 bases). CDR1 SQVTM and CDR2 ANQGSEA come from the germline V gene. V lost 6 bases and J 2 bases, leaving 12 bases between the germline ends. The CDR3 extends over 13 amino acids. CDR3 in amino acids: CSVATAFTDTQYF. The CDR3 DNA reads as TGCAGCGTCGCGACAGCCTTCACAGATACGCAGTATTTT.

The V call is TRBV7-9, the J call TRBJ2-7, with D unresolved. Germline loops: CDR1 SEHNR, CDR2 FQNEAQ (reference sequence). Trimming left V 5 bases short and J 2 bases short, with 10 bases between. The CDR3 is 13 residues long. For the CDR3, the DNA is TGTGCCAGCAGCCCGACGGTGACCTACGAGCAGTACTTC. It encodes CASSPTVTYEQYF. The full variable domain, rest sourced from reference TRBV7-9 and TRBJ2-7, is DTGVSQNPRHKITKRGQNVTFRCDPISEHNRLYWYRQTLGQGPEFLTYFQNEAQLEKSRLLSDRFSAERPKGSFSTLEIQRTEQGDSAMYLCASSPTVTYEQYFGPGTRLTVT.

The V and J genes are TRBV3-1 and TRBJ1-1; D gene ambiguous. The CDR3 extends over 14 amino acids. CDR1 is LGHDT, CDR2 YNNKEL, per germline (reference sequence). Between the trimmed V and J ends, which lost 2 bases and 2 bases, there was a span of 9 bases. The CDR3: CASSQFHGNTEAFF. DNA for the CDR3: TGTGCCAGCAGCCAATTCCATGGAAACACTGAAGCTTTCTTT.

This clonotype was found a few times. The rearrangement uses TRBV27 and TRBJ2-1; 10 bases match TRBD1. The V and J ends lost 6 bases and 8 bases, in that order; junction bases with no gene match: 10. The CDR3 runs to 15 residues. Germline-derived CDR1 and CDR2 are MNHEY and SMNVEV (reference sequence). The CDR3 DNA reads as TGTGCCAGCAGCCTTCCGGGACAGGGGACTTATGAGCAGTTCTTC. Amino acids: CASSLPGQGTYEQFF.

The V call is TRBV5-4, the J call TRBJ2-1, with 7 bases identical to TRBD2. The CDR3 sequence is 17 residues long. Per germline, CDR1 SGHNT and CDR2 YYREEE (reference sequence). The J segment lost 5 bases and the V segment lost 2 bases, leaving 13 bases of the junction unmatched. The CDR3 nucleotides are TGTGCCAGCAGCTTAGGCAGGAGCGGGGCAGGACACAATGAGCAGTTCTTC. This translates into CASSLGRSGAGHNEQFF.

The chain couples TRBV12-3 or TRBV12-4 to TRBJ1-6; D possibly corresponds to TRBD1 (5 bases). V was trimmed by 6 bases and J by 8 bases, leaving 8 bases between them. This CDR3 is 12 amino acids long. The CDR3 coding sequence is TGTGCCAGCAGGGTGGGGGATTCACCCCTCCACTTT. This sequence encodes CASRVGDSPLHF.

The genes are TRBV10-3 and TRBJ1-1, with no clear D. V was shortened by 7 bases and J by 4 bases, with 16 bases between the two germline ends. This CDR3 spans 14 amino acids. Germline CDR1 is ENHRY and CDR2 is SYGVKD. CDR3 coding DNA: TGTGCCATCACCAAGGACGTTTCGGGCACTGAAGCTTTCTTT. Translating gives CAITKDVSGTEAFF.

This chain joins TRBV7-2 and TRBJ1-5; 9 bases are shared with TRBD1. V lost 1 base to trimming and J lost 4 bases; unmatched junction nucleotides: 11. The CDR3 has 18 residues. The germline V gene encodes CDR1 SGHTA and CDR2 FQGNSA. CDR3 region: CASSLVATGGGFNQPQHF. The CDR3 bases are TGTGCCAGCAGCTTAGTAGCGACAGGGGGTGGATTTAATCAGCCCCAGCATTTT. Combining the CDR3 with reference TRBV7-2 and TRBJ1-5 gives the whole variable domain GAGVSQSPSNKVTEKGKDVELRCDPISGHTALYWYRQSLGQGLEFLIYFQGNSAPDKSGLPSDRFSAERTGGSVSTLTIQRTQQEDSAVYLCASSLVATGGGFNQPQHFGDGTRLSIL.

The rearrangement joins TRBV5-1 to TRBJ1-1; TRBD1 might be the D (5 bases). CDR1 and CDR2 from the germline V gene are SGHRS and YFSETQ. The CDR3 runs 16 residues. The ends were cut back, 2 bases at V and 6 bases at J, with 20 bases in the middle. The CDR3 is CASSFRQLKVRPEAFF. In nucleotides, the CDR3 is TGCGCCAGCAGCTTTCGACAGTTGAAAGTAAGACCTGAAGCTTTCTTT.

A word on this clonotype: A much larger clone is a single base away; this may be a read error. This chain links TRBV9 with TRBJ1-3; D gene uncertain. Germline V CDR1 and CDR2: SGDLS, YYNGEE. This CDR3 spans 14 amino acids. The CDR3 DNA reads as TGTGCCAGCAGCGTAGGGGTCTCTGGAAACACCATGTATTTT. Its translation: CASSVGVSGNTMYF.

The CDR3 DNA reads as TGTGCCAGCAGTGTGGGACGGACCTACGAGCAGTACTTC. It yields the protein CASSVGRTYEQYF. The V and J genes are TRBV6-1 and TRBJ2-7; D could derive from TRBD1 or TRBD2 (5 bases each). In germline, CDR1 is MNHNS, CDR2 SASEGT. The CDR3 sequence is 13 residues long. V was pared by 4 bases and J by 2 bases, with 9 bases between.

The CDR3 DNA is TGTGCCAGCAGTCCACCAGCGGGAGGAAGGGCAGATACGCAGTATTTT. This encodes CASSPPAGGRADTQYF. The rearrangement joins TRBV28 to TRBJ2-3, with TRBD2 matching over 9 bases. V dropped 5 bases and J dropped 4; count of bases not matched to a gene: 10. Germline values: CDR1 MDHEN, CDR2 SYDVKM. The CDR3 sequence is 16 residues long.

As for this clonotype: A read error may be the cause here, since a much bigger clone is one base away. The chain's CDR3 is CASSLQTGAHYGHTF. The DNA of the CDR3 is TGTGCCAGCAGCCTTCAAACAGGAGCTCACTATGGCCACACCTTC. The V and J genes are TRBV7-9 and TRBJ1-2, with a weak D call TRBD1 (5 bases). The CDR3 loop spans 15 amino acids. In germline, CDR1 is SEHNR, CDR2 FQNEAQ (reference sequence).